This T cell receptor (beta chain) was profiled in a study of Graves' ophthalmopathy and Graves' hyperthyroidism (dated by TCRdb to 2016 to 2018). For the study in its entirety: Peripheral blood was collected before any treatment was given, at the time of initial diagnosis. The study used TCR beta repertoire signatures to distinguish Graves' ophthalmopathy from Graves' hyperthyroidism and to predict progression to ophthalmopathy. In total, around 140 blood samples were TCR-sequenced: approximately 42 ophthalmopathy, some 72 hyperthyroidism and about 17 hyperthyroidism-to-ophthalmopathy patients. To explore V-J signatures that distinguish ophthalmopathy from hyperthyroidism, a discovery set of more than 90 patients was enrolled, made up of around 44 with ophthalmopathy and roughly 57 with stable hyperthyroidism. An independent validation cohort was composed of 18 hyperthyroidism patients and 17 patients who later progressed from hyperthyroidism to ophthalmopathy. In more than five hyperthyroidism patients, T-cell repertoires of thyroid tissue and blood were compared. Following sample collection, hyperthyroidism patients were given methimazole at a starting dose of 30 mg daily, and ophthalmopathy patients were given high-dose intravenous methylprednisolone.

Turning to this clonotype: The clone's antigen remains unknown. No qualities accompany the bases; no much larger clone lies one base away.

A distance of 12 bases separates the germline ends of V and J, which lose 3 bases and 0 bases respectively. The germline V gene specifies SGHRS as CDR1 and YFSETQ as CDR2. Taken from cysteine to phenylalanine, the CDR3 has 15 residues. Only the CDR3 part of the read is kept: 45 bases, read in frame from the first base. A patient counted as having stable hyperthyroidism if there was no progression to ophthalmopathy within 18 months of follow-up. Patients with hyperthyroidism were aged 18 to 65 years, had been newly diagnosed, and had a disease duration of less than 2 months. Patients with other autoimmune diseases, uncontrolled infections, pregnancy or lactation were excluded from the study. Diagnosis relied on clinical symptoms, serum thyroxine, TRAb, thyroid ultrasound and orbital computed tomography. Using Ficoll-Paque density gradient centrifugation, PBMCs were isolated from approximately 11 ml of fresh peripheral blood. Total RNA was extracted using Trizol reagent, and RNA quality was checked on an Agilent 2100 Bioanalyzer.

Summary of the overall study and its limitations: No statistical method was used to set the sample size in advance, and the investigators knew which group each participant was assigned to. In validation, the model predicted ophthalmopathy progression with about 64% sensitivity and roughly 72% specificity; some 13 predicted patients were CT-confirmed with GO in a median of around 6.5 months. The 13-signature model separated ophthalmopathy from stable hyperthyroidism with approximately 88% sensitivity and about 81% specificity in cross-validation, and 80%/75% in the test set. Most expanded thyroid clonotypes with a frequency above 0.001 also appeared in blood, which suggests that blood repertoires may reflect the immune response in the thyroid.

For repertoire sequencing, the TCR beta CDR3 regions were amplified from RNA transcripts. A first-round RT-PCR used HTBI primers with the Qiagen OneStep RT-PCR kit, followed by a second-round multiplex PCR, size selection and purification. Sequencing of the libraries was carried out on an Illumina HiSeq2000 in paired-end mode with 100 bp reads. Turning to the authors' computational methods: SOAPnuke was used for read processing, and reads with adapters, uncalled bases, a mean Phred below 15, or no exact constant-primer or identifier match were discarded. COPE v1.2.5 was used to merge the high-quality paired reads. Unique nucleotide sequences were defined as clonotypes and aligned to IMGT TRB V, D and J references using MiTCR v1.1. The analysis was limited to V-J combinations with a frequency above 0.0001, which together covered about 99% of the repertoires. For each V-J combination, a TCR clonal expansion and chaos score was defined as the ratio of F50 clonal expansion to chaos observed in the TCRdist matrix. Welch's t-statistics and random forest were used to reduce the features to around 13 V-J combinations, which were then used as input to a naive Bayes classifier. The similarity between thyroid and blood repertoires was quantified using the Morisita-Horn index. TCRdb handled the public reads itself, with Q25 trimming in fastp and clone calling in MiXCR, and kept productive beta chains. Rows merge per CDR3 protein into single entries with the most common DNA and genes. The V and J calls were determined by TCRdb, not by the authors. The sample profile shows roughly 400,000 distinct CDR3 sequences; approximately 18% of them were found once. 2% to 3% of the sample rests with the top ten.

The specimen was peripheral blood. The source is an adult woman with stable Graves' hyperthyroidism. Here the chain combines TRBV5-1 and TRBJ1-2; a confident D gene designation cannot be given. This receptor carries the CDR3 CASSWADTANYGYTF. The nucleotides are TGCGCCAGCAGCTGGGCGGATACTGCTAACTATGGCTACACCTTC.